Sequencing of this TCR beta chain was carried out in a study of cytomegalovirus exposure and HLA in healthy donors. The primer mix had 60 Vbeta and 13 Jbeta primers. Generated by immunoSEQ multiplex PCR, the TCRdb table keeps only in-frame clones and is missing some. The data hold roughly 100,000 clones, with approximately 85% observed a single time. Study findings and constraints: Later analysis demonstrated an association between a missense DCLRE1C variant and TCR beta V- and J-gene trimming.

Regarding this clone: The target antigen is unknown.

CDR3 length equals 13 residues. Germline values: CDR1 SEHNR, CDR2 FQNEAQ (reference sequence). Trimming at V came to 2 bases and at J to 5 bases, leaving 2 bases not matched to a gene. The V call is TRBV7-9, the J call TRBJ2-7; 8 bases are a match to TRBD2. This receptor was taken from a man aged 40-55 years in good health and CMV-seropositive. The sample comprised PBMCs. The CDR3 loop reads CASSLSGGNEQYF. In DNA, the CDR3 is TGTGCCAGCAGCTTATCGGGAGGGAACGAGCAGTACTTC.